This TCR beta chain appears in the sequencing data of a study of T cell responses to AZD1222 COVID-19 vaccine. The germline gives CDR1 SQVTM, CDR2 ANQGSEA. The V gene lost 4 bases and the J gene lost 1 base, with 11 bases spanning the gap. The CDR3 covers 13 residues. This clone was seen a single time. Profiling relied on immunoSEQ multiplex PCR, and the TCRdb table lists in-frame clones only, not all of them. The sample consists of about 150,000 clones, roughly nine tenths of them appearing once. V and J are TRBV29-1 and TRBJ2-7; D is ambiguous. This material consisted of peripheral blood, taken 28 days after the second AZD1222 dose. This receptor was taken from an adult who received the AZD1222 COVID-19 vaccine. DNA for the CDR3: TGCAGCGTTGTTCACAGACCTTCCTACGAGCAGTACTTC. The encoded protein is CSVVHRPSYEQYF.